The 29 T cell receptor beta chains below come from one sample, sequenced in a study of shared clonotypes between healthy human individuals. Assay used: immunoSEQ multiplex PCR; TCRdb lists only in-frame clones, some missing. The data hold millions of clones, with approximately 94% observed a single time. Naive CD8 cells lacked CD45RO, underwent positive selection for CCR7 and left out terminally differentiated effector memory CD45RA+ cells. Sequencing used naive CD8+ T cells sorted from blood. The source of these receptors is a man aged 18 to 29 in good health.

The rearrangement links TRBV5-1 to TRBJ1-2; D might be TRBD1 (6 bases). The CDR3 contains 13 residues. V dropped 4 bases and J dropped 8 bases, with 15 bases sitting between them. Germline-derived CDR1 and CDR2 are SGHRS and YFSETQ. The CDR3: CASSLQDSAGYTF. The CDR3 coding sequence is TGCGCCAGCAGCCTCCAGGACAGCGCGGGCTACACCTTC.

CDR3 amino acids: CASSTGQSSEQYF. The CDR3 DNA reads TGTGCCAGCAGCACGGGACAGTCGAGTGAGCAGTACTTC. The chain employs TRBV5-5 and TRBJ2-7, with TRBD1 matching 7 bases. J was trimmed by 7 bases and V by 4 bases; bases with no gene match: 8. Germline V lookup: CDR1 SGHKS, CDR2 YYEKEE (reference sequence). CDR3 size: 13 residues.

The chain couples TRBV6-6 to TRBJ1-1; maybe TRBD1 (5 bases). V lost 5 bases and J lost 0, with 13 bases in between. Germline loops: CDR1 MNHNY, CDR2 SVGAGI (reference sequence). This CDR3 is 15 amino acids long. In nucleotides, the CDR3 is TGTGCCAGCAGTCCGACGACAGAATTGAACACTGAAGCTTTCTTT. Protein: CASSPTTELNTEAFF.

The V call is TRBV19, the J call TRBJ1-5; weak D call: TRBD1 (5 bases). This CDR3 contains 16 residues. V was clipped by 5 bases and J by 6 bases, with 20 bases between them. The germline CDR1 and CDR2 sequences are LNHDA and SQIVND (reference sequence). The CDR3 region has the DNA TGTGCCAGTAGTCCCCCCCGGAGGGGCGACGTTCAGCCCCAGCATTTT. As protein: CASSPPRRGDVQPQHF.

The rearrangement links TRBV9 to TRBJ2-2, with D perhaps matching TRBD2 (6 bases). Germline V CDR1 and CDR2: SGDLS, YYNGEE. V dropped 1 base and J dropped 2 bases, with 9 bases sitting between them. The CDR3 spans 15 residues. CDR3 amino acids: CASSVSGGNTGELFF. The CDR3 DNA reads TGTGCCAGCAGCGTATCCGGGGGAAACACCGGGGAGCTGTTTTTT.

The V and J genes are TRBV7-9 and TRBJ1-2, with D hard to call. Trimming removed 0 bases at V and 5 bases at J, with 13 bases between. The CDR3 sequence is 15 residues long. The germline V gene encodes CDR1 SEHNR and CDR2 FQNEAQ (reference sequence). This chain's CDR3 is CASSLASSVSYGYTF. CDR3 DNA: TGTGCCAGCAGCTTAGCGTCTTCCGTATCTTATGGCTACACCTTC.

Regarding this clone: This sample includes further DNA sequences coding for the same CDR3. Here the CDR3 reads CASSQETGDYGYTF. The CDR3, as DNA: TGCGCCAGCAGCCAAGAGACAGGGGATTATGGCTACACCTTC. The chain employs TRBV4-1 and TRBJ1-2; 8 nucleotides match TRBD1. In germline, CDR1 is MGHRA, CDR2 YSYEKL. This CDR3 region has 14 residues. V was pared by 0 bases and J by 5 bases, with 2 bases of the junction left unmatched.

This rearrangement joins TRBV28 to TRBJ1-3; a possible D gene is TRBD1 (6 bases). The CDR3 runs 15 residues. Trimming stripped 5 bases from V and 0 bases from J, with 11 bases between. From germline, CDR1 is MDHEN and CDR2 SYDVKM. The CDR3: CASSLDRLSGNTIYF. CDR3 in DNA: TGTGCCAGCAGTCTCGACAGGCTCTCTGGAAACACCATATATTTT. The entire variable domain, with the rest obtained from reference TRBV28 and TRBJ1-3, is as follows: DVKVTQSSRYLVKRTGEKVFLECVQDMDHENMFWYRQDPGLGLRLIYFSYDVKMKEKGDIPEGYSVSREKKERFSLILESASTNQTSMYLCASSLDRLSGNTIYFGEGSWLTVV.

This chain joins TRBV29-1 and TRBJ1-2, with a weak D call TRBD1 (6 bases). This CDR3 spans 14 amino acids. Per the germline V gene, CDR1 is SQVTM and CDR2 is ANQGSEA. The V gene lost 3 bases and the J gene lost 2 bases, with 13 bases spanning the gap. DNA of the CDR3: TGCAGCGTTGATAAGGGGCAGGGGAACTATGGCTACACCTTC. Protein product: CSVDKGQGNYGYTF.

V is TRBV5-5 and J is TRBJ1-4, with a weak D call TRBD1 (6 bases). From germline, CDR1 is SGHKS and CDR2 YYEKEE (reference sequence). The V end lost 0 bases, the J end lost 0 bases, and 9 bases lay between the germline ends. The CDR3 totals 16 residues. The DNA for the CDR3 is TGTGCCAGCAGCTTGGGGGACATCACAACTAATGAAAAACTGTTTTTT. As protein: CASSLGDITTNEKLFF.

The chain employs TRBV4-1 and TRBJ1-5; D is perhaps TRBD1 (5 bases). From germline, CDR1 is MGHRA and CDR2 YSYEKL. The CDR3 totals 16 residues. Deletions cut 3 bases from V and 3 bases from J, with 15 bases between. CDR3 residues: CASSQDSRVSNQPQHF. Written as DNA, the CDR3 is TGCGCCAGCAGCCAGGATTCCAGGGTATCCAATCAGCCCCAGCATTTT.

The chain joins TRBV7-9 to TRBJ1-1; tentatively, D is TRBD1 (5 bases). The CDR3 has 12 amino acids. CDR1 and CDR2 from the germline V gene are SEHNR and FQNEAQ (reference sequence). Trimming stripped 6 bases from V and 4 bases from J, with 9 bases between. The CDR3 reads CASSPDSTEAFF. Written as DNA, the CDR3 is TGTGCCAGCAGTCCCGACAGCACTGAAGCTTTCTTT.

This chain joins TRBV6-5 and TRBJ2-1; D remains unclear. The CDR3 has 15 amino acids. Trimming removed 2 bases from V and 7 bases from J, with 15 bases in between. The germline V gene has CDR1 MNHEY and CDR2 SVGAGI. The CDR3 protein is CASSYDGNRGNEQFF. The DNA for the CDR3 is TGTGCCAGCAGTTACGACGGAAACCGAGGAAATGAGCAGTTCTTC.

This chain connects TRBV4-3 to TRBJ2-5; 11 bases are shared with TRBD2. CDR1 and CDR2 (germline): LGHNA, YSLEER. The CDR3 runs 16 residues. The J segment lost 2 bases and the V segment lost 4 bases, leaving 6 bases of the junction unmatched. CDR3 nucleotide sequence: TGCGCCAGCAGCCCGCGGGTAGCGGGAGGGCAAGAGACCCAGTACTTC. It encodes CASSPRVAGGQETQYF.

This clone occurred a few times. The chain uses TRBV19 and TRBJ2-4; D perhaps matches TRBD1 (6 bases). V lost 1 base and J lost 10, with 11 bases in between. The germline V gene encodes CDR1 LNHDA and CDR2 SQIVND (reference sequence). The CDR3 contains 13 residues. The CDR3 sequence: CASSIGGPKIQYF. The CDR3, as DNA: TGTGCCAGTAGTATAGGGGGGCCAAAGATTCAGTACTTC. The full variable domain, completed using reference TRBV19 and TRBJ2-4, is DGGITQSPKYLFRKEGQNVTLSCEQNLNHDAMYWYRQDPGQGLRLIYYSQIVNDFQKGDIAEGYSVSREKKESFPLTVTSAQKNPTAFYLCASSIGGPKIQYFGAGTRLSVL.

The rearrangement links TRBV13 to TRBJ2-7, with D perhaps TRBD1 (5 bases). Germline-derived CDR1 and CDR2 are PRHDT and FYEKMQ (reference sequence). This CDR3 is built from 15 residues. Trimming pared 0 bases from V and 3 bases from J, leaving 12 bases between. In nucleotides, the CDR3 is TGTGCCAGCAGCTTAGGAGGGGTCAAGATCTACGAGCAGTACTTC. This translates into CASSLGGVKIYEQYF.

The chain employs TRBV25-1 and TRBJ2-1; 8 bases are shared with TRBD1. CDR3 length: 12 amino acids. Germline CDR1 is MGHDK and CDR2 is SYGVNS. The J segment lost 6 bases and the V segment lost 7 bases, leaving 2 bases of the junction unmatched. Here the CDR3 reads CASIRGLNEQFF. CDR3 DNA sequence: TGTGCCAGCATCAGGGGGCTCAATGAGCAGTTCTTC.

The chain links TRBV27 to TRBJ2-4; 7 bases align to TRBD2. The CDR3 is 15 residues long. V gave up 2 bases and J gave up 9 bases; unmatched junction bases: 10. CDR1 and CDR2 (germline): MNHEY, SMNVEV (reference sequence). The CDR3 spells CASSLVAAGLGIQYF. The CDR3 coding sequence is TGTGCCAGCAGTTTAGTGGCAGCGGGGTTGGGCATTCAGTACTTC.

In the case of this clone: Within the sample, other DNA sequences also encode this same CDR3. The V and J genes are TRBV4-1 and TRBJ1-4; TRBD1 agrees at 7 bases. The CDR3 totals 15 residues. Germline CDR1 and CDR2: MGHRA and YSYEKL. Trimming took 1 base from V and 4 from J; bases not matched to a gene: 3. CDR3 residues: CASSQGGGLNEKLFF. The CDR3 nucleotides are TGCGCCAGCAGCCAAGGAGGGGGCCTTAATGAAAAACTGTTTTTT.

The rearrangement joins TRBV6-8 to TRBJ2-1, with 10 bases matching TRBD1. Germline V gives CDR1 MNHGY, CDR2 SAAAGT. The V gene end was trimmed by 0 bases and the J gene end by 6 bases; junction bases not matched to a gene: 11. The CDR3 contains 18 residues. CDR3: CASSYSKNLGQGRNEQFF. The CDR3 region has the DNA TGTGCCAGCAGTTACTCGAAAAACTTGGGACAGGGGCGCAATGAGCAGTTCTTC.

The CDR3 sequence is CAIRDEQNEQYF. CDR3 in DNA: TGTGCCATCAGAGATGAGCAGAACGAGCAGTACTTC. The chain has TRBV10-3 and TRBJ2-7; no clear D. The germline CDR1 and CDR2 sequences are ENHRY and SYGVKD. The CDR3 consists of 12 residues. V lost 6 bases, J lost 5 bases, and 11 bases lay in between.

This chain links TRBV7-8 with TRBJ2-1, with TRBD2 matching 8 bases. CDR1 is SGHVS and CDR2 is FQNEAQ in the germline V gene. The V and J ends lost 1 base and 9 bases, in that order; junction bases with no gene match: 14. The CDR3 totals 17 residues. The CDR3 nucleotides read TGTGCCAGCAGCTTAGAGGGTAGCGGGGCCTACGGTGGTGAGCAGTTCTTC. It specifies CASSLEGSGAYGGEQFF.

The chain couples TRBV6-5 to TRBJ1-2; TRBD1 agrees at 9 bases. Germline V lookup: CDR1 MNHEY, CDR2 SVGAGI. Losses at the gene ends were 2 bases for V and 2 bases for J; bases not matched to a gene: 6. The CDR3 contains 16 residues. CDR3 nucleotides: TGTGCCAGCAGTTACCACGGGGGGACAGGGAACTATGGCTACACCTTC. It is translated as CASSYHGGTGNYGYTF.

V is TRBV5-1 and J is TRBJ2-7; 7 nucleotides agree with TRBD1. The CDR3 length is 16 residues. After removal of 0 bases from V and 0 bases from J, the junction contained 6 bases not matched to a gene. Germline V lookup: CDR1 SGHRS, CDR2 YFSETQ. The CDR3 region is CASSLVGAGGSYEQYF. CDR3 nucleotides: TGCGCCAGCAGCTTGGTAGGGGCAGGGGGCTCCTACGAGCAGTACTTC.

V and J are TRBV9 and TRBJ1-1; D is ambiguous. The CDR3 sequence is 15 residues long. Germline loops: CDR1 SGDLS, CDR2 YYNGEE. V was pared by 0 bases and J by 0 bases, with 9 bases between. The CDR3, as DNA: TGTGCCAGCAGCGTAGGGGAGTTAATGAACACTGAAGCTTTCTTT. Translated, it gives CASSVGELMNTEAFF.

This clone was found a few times. Other nucleotide sequences from this sample produce the same CDR3. For the CDR3, the DNA is TGCAGCGTGGGACTAGCGGACTCCTACAATGAGCAGTTCTTC. It translates to CSVGLADSYNEQFF. The J gene is TRBJ2-1, the V gene TRBV29-1, with 11 bases lining up with TRBD2. V shed 6 bases and J 0 bases; nucleotides not matched to a gene: 1. Per germline, CDR1 SQVTM and CDR2 ANQGSEA. There are 14 residues in the CDR3.

This clone was seen once. Within the sample, other DNA sequences also encode this same CDR3. The rearrangement uses TRBV5-4 and TRBJ2-7, with D unresolved. The CDR3 has 13 residues. V lost 0 bases and J lost 2, with 6 bases in between. CDR1 and CDR2 (germline): SGHNT, YYREEE (reference sequence). DNA of the CDR3: TGTGCCAGCAGCTTGGGTAGGGCCTACGAGCAGTACTTC. Amino acid sequence: CASSLGRAYEQYF.

This clone showed up just once. The V and J genes are TRBV5-4 and TRBJ2-7; 7 bases are shared with TRBD1. This CDR3 contains 14 residues. With V trimmed by 3 bases and J by 3 bases, 6 bases remained unmatched. The V gene's germline CDR1 is SGHNT and CDR2 YYREEE (reference sequence). CDR3 nucleotides: TGTGCCAGCAGCTCGGGACAGAGTTTCTACGAGCAGTACTTC. This gives the protein CASSSGQSFYEQYF.

V is TRBV4-1 and J is TRBJ2-5; TRBD1 agrees at 7 bases. The CDR3 spans 15 residues. V lost 4 bases, J lost 2 bases, and 7 bases stayed unmatched. The V gene's germline CDR1 is MGHRA and CDR2 YSYEKL. CDR3 amino acids: CASSPIPGQQETQYF. CDR3 DNA: TGCGCCAGCAGCCCAATACCGGGACAGCAAGAGACCCAGTACTTC.